This entry concerns a single T cell receptor beta chain. Its matching antigen is unknown. Some clones are missing from TCRdb's copy, which holds only in-frame ones; the method was immunoSEQ multiplex PCR. The sample lists under 2,000 clones; approximately 18% were seen once. The sample comes from a study of T cells in localized non-small cell lung cancer. Investigators took adjacent lung free of atypia at least 2 cm from the tumor margin. General study points: A raised T cell density in blood coincided with lengthier overall survival. Uninvolved adjacent lung showed higher T cell clonality than tumor.

Germline CDR1 reads SGDLS; CDR2 reads YYNGEE. The CDR3 is 14 residues long. V shed 4 bases, J shed 4 bases, and the junction held 7 bases outside the gene matches. The rearrangement joins TRBV9 to TRBJ2-7, with 8 bases lining up with TRBD2. This TCR was recovered from a male donor at least 60 years old with stage III squamous cell lung carcinoma. Sequencing was performed on normal lung tissue next to the tumor, taken before any cancer treatment. The CDR3 nucleotides are TGTGCCAGCAGCCCCGGGGGGGCCGGGTACGAGCAGTACTTC. Translation gives CASSPGGAGYEQYF. Complete variable domain (other parts from reference TRBV9 and TRBJ2-7): DSGVTQTPKHLITATGQRVTLRCSPRSGDLSVYWYQQSLDQGLQFLIQYYNGEERAKGNILERFSAQQFPDLHSELNLSSLELGDSALYFCASSPGGAGYEQYFGPGTRLTVT.